Following are 18 T cell receptor beta chains from one sample sequenced in a study of blood T cells in healthy people across ages. It was with a sample-barcoded 5' primer and a J-beta primer mix that a second PCR of about 6 to 12 cycles was run. MiXCR, applied by TCRdb to the 5' RACE reads, yields one record per CDR3 protein. The top ten hold over 25% of the sample, which has 250,000 to 300,000 distinct CDR3 sequences, roughly 27% seen once. What was sequenced was blood. All receptors derive from a woman in her 70s in good health.

This chain uses TRBV2 with TRBJ2-3, with 8 nucleotides matching TRBD2. Per the germline V gene, CDR1 is SNHLY and CDR2 is FYNNEI. Germline trimming cut 8 bases from V and 2 bases from J; bases unmatched to any gene: 3. The CDR3 length is 13 residues. CDR3 sequence: CASGREDTDTQYF. The CDR3 nucleotides are TGTGCCAGCGGGCGGGAGGACACAGATACGCAGTATTTT.

The gene calls are TRBV5-1 and TRBJ2-3; D is undetermined. The germline V gene encodes CDR1 SGHRS and CDR2 YFSETQ. Between the trimmed V and J ends, which lost 3 bases and 2 bases, there was a span of 10 bases. The CDR3 spans 14 residues. CDR3 in DNA: TGCGCCAGCAGCTATGACACATTCACAGATACGCAGTATTTT. Translation: CASSYDTFTDTQYF.

V is TRBV29-1 and J is TRBJ1-5; D ambiguous. Trimming stripped 6 bases from V and 0 bases from J, with 6 bases between. Germline loops: CDR1 SQVTM, CDR2 ANQGSEA. CDR3 size: 12 residues. CDR3 sequence: CSVRDSNQPQHF. For the CDR3, the DNA is TGCAGCGTCCGGGATAGCAATCAGCCCCAGCATTTT.

The chain is built from TRBV18 and TRBJ1-1; TRBD1 matches at 8 bases. CDR3 length equals 16 residues. Germline CDR1 reads KGHSH; CDR2 reads LQKENI. V was pared by 5 bases and J by 5 bases, with 13 bases of the junction left unmatched. This CDR3 is CASSKPPGQAGTEAFF. The CDR3, as DNA: TGTGCCAGCTCAAAACCCCCGGGACAGGCGGGAACTGAAGCTTTCTTT.

V usage is TRBV6-6 and J usage is TRBJ2-4; D is perhaps TRBD1 or TRBD2 (5 bases each). V lost 2 bases to trimming and J lost 2 bases, with 10 bases between them. The germline V gene encodes CDR1 MNHNY and CDR2 SVGAGI (reference sequence). This CDR3 is 15 amino acids long. CDR3 bases: TGTGCCAGCAGTTACGATGGGGGTCCCAAAAACATTCAGTACTTC. Translating gives CASSYDGGPKNIQYF.

This clonotype has just a few counts. The gene calls are TRBV27 and TRBJ2-3, with D possibly called TRBD1 or TRBD2 (5 bases each). The CDR3 length is 16 residues. Between the trimmed V and J ends, which lost 5 bases and 3 bases, there was a span of 18 bases. Germline loops: CDR1 MNHEY, CDR2 SMNVEV (reference sequence). CDR3 DNA sequence: TGTGCCAGCAGTCCATATGGGGGAATGGTAACAGATACGCAGTATTTT. Translation: CASSPYGGMVTDTQYF.

A few counts support this clonotype. The chain uses TRBV20-1 and TRBJ1-4; D call uncertain. CDR1 is DFQATT and CDR2 is SNEGSKA in the germline V gene (reference sequence). This CDR3 has 13 amino acids. V shed 1 base and J shed 7 bases, with 10 bases lying between them. This CDR3 reads CSARVNKVEKLFF. In nucleotides, the CDR3 is TGCAGTGCTAGAGTAAACAAGGTTGAAAAACTGTTTTTT.

In this sample, this clonotype turned up a few times. The chain recombines TRBV12-3 or TRBV12-4 with TRBJ1-2, with a tentative D call TRBD1 (5 bases). The CDR3 is 15 residues long. V lost 5 bases and J lost 2, with 15 bases in between. CDR3 coding DNA: TGTGCCAGCAGTACGCACGGGGCGTTCAACTATGGCTACACCTTC. It translates to CASSTHGAFNYGYTF.

V usage is TRBV5-1 and J usage is TRBJ2-1; 9 bases agree with TRBD2. The CDR3 length is 15 residues. Trimming cost V 2 bases and J 6 bases; bases outside gene matches: 6. Germline lookup yields CDR1 SGHRS and CDR2 YFSETQ. CDR3: CASSFLAGEANEQFF. CDR3 nucleotides: TGCGCCAGCAGCTTCTTAGCGGGAGAGGCCAATGAGCAGTTCTTC.

This clonotype was recorded a few times. A read error may produce the germline difference seen at one junction end. V is TRBV20-1 and J is TRBJ2-5; 13 bases line up with TRBD2. The CDR3 runs to 16 residues. Germline V lookup: CDR1 DFQATT, CDR2 SNEGSKA (reference sequence). The CDR3 region is CSVRDYLRTSGRSQYF. For the CDR3, the DNA is TGCAGTGTTAGAGACTACCTTCGGACTAGCGGGAGATCCCAGTACTTC.

This clonotype showed up just a few times. The rearrangement joins TRBV7-3 to TRBJ2-1; D may be TRBD1 (6 bases). Germline V gene lookup returns CDR1 SGHTA and CDR2 FQGTGA. This CDR3 contains 13 residues. V lost 5 bases to trimming and J lost 6 bases, with 11 bases between them. Here the CDR3 reads CASSDRNSNEQFF. The CDR3 bases are TGTGCCAGCAGCGACAGGAATTCCAATGAGCAGTTCTTC.

This chain joins TRBV5-1 and TRBJ2-1, with D maybe TRBD2 (5 bases). Germline V gene data show CDR1 as SGHRS and CDR2 as YFSETQ. This CDR3 is built from 14 residues. V lost 0 bases to trimming and J lost 9 bases, with 13 bases between them. CDR3 sequence (DNA): TGCGCCAGCAGCTTGGGGGGTCGGGGATTTGAGCAGTTCTTC. It encodes CASSLGGRGFEQFF.

This clonotype showed up just a few times. The rearrangement joins TRBV29-1 to TRBJ2-5; D is perhaps TRBD1 (6 bases). Germline V lookup: CDR1 SQVTM, CDR2 ANQGSEA. The ends were cut back, 1 base at V and 5 bases at J, with 14 bases in the middle. CDR3 length: 14 amino acids. In DNA, the CDR3 is TGCAGCGTTGAAGGGACAGCATATTCGGAGACCCAGTACTTC. Its translation is CSVEGTAYSETQYF.

This clonotype was observed a handful of times. The chain combines TRBV5-1 with TRBJ2-1; D is uncertain. Trimming pared 1 base from V and 8 bases from J, leaving 4 bases between. From germline, CDR1 is SGHRS and CDR2 YFSETQ. The CDR3 extends over 11 amino acids. This chain's CDR3 is CASSLFDEQFF. The DNA of the CDR3 is TGCGCCAGCAGCTTGTTCGATGAGCAGTTCTTC. Together with reference TRBV5-1 and TRBJ2-1, the CDR3 gives the full variable domain: KAGVTQTPRYLIKTRGQQVTLSCSPISGHRSVSWYQQTPGQGLQFLFEYFSETQRNKGNFPGRFSGRQFSNSRSEMNVSTLELGDSALYLCASSLFDEQFFGPGTRLTVL.

This clonotype was recorded a few times. The rearrangement uses TRBV29-1 and TRBJ1-2, with TRBD1 as a possible D gene (6 bases). This CDR3 is built from 13 residues. The V and J ends lost 4 bases and 6 bases respectively, with 15 bases between them. The V gene's germline CDR1 is SQVTM and CDR2 ANQGSEA. As DNA, the CDR3 is TGCAGCGTTGCATCTGGGGGCTTCAATGGCTACACCTTC. It encodes CSVASGGFNGYTF.

This clonotype has a handful of counts. This chain links TRBV6-1 with TRBJ1-1; perhaps TRBD1 as D (6 bases). Germline CDR1 and CDR2: MNHNS and SASEGT. Trimming pared 6 bases from V and 0 bases from J, leaving 14 bases between. CDR3 length equals 15 residues. The CDR3 loop is CASRSFTGMNTEAFF. The CDR3 DNA reads TGTGCCAGCAGATCTTTTACAGGGATGAACACTGAAGCTTTCTTT.

This clonotype turned up a few times. This chain links TRBV3-1 with TRBJ2-7; D may correspond to TRBD1 or TRBD2 (5 bases each). The V end was cut by 1 base, the J end by 3 bases, with 13 bases between. The CDR3 has 15 residues. The V gene's germline CDR1 is LGHDT and CDR2 YNNKEL (reference sequence). CDR3 residues: CASSQGEGINYEQYF. The CDR3, as DNA: TGTGCCAGCAGCCAAGGTGAGGGGATAAACTACGAGCAGTACTTC.

The rearrangement links TRBV27 to TRBJ1-1, with 8 bases aligning to TRBD1. V was clipped by 0 bases and J by 1 base; unmatched bases: 4. CDR1 MNHEY and CDR2 SMNVEV come from the germline V gene (reference sequence). CDR3 size: 16 residues. This CDR3 reads CASSLSGTGRNTEAFF. CDR3 coding DNA: TGTGCCAGCAGTTTATCGGGGACAGGTCGGAACACTGAAGCTTTCTTT.